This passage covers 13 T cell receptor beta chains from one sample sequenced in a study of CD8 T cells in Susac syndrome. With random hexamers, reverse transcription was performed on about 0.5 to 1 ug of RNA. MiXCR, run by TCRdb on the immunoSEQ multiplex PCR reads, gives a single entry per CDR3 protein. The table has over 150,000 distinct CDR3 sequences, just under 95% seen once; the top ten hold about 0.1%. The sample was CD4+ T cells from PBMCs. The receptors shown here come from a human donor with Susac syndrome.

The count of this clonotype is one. The CDR3 sequence is CASSLEIRDEQFF. The CDR3 nucleotides are TGTGCCAGCAGCCTCGAGATTCGTGATGAGCAGTTCTTC. The chain employs TRBV3-1 and TRBJ2-1; D is unclear. The V and J ends lost 4 bases and 8 bases respectively, with 12 bases between them. The CDR3 is made up of 13 amino acids. The germline V gene encodes CDR1 LGHDT and CDR2 YNNKEL (reference sequence).

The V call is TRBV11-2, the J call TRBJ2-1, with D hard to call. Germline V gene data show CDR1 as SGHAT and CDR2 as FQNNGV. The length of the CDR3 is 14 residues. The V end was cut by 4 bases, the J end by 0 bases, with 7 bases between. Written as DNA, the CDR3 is TGTGCCAGCAGCTCCCCCCCCTCCTACAATGAGCAGTTCTTC. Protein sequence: CASSSPPSYNEQFF.

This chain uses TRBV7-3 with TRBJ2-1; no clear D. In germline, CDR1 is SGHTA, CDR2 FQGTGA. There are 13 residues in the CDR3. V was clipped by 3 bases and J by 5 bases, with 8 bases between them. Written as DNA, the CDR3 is TGTGCCAGCAGCTTCCGCCGGGACAATGAGCAGTTCTTC. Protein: CASSFRRDNEQFF.

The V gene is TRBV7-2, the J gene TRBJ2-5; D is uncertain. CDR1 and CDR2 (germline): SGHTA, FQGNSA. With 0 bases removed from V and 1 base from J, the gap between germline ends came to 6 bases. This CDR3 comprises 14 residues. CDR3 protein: CASSLATIQETQYF. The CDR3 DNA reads TGTGCCAGCAGCTTAGCAACTATCCAAGAGACCCAGTACTTC. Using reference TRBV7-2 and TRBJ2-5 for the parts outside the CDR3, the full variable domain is GAGVSQSPSNKVTEKGKDVELRCDPISGHTALYWYRQSLGQGLEFLIYFQGNSAPDKSGLPSDRFSAERTGGSVSTLTIQRTQQEDSAVYLCASSLATIQETQYFGPGTRLLVL.

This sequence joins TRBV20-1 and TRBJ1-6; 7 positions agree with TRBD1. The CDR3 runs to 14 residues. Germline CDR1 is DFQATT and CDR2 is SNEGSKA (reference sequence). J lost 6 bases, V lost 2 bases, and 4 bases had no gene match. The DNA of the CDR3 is TGCAGTGCTAGAAGCGGGACAGCTAATTCACCCCTCCACTTT. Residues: CSARSGTANSPLHF.

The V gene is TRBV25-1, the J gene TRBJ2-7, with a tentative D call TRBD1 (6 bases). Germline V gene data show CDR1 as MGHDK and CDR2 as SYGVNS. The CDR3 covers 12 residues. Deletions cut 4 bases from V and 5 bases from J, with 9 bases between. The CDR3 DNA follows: TGTGCCAGCAGTGCCCAGGGGAACGAGCAGTACTTC. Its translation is CASSAQGNEQYF.

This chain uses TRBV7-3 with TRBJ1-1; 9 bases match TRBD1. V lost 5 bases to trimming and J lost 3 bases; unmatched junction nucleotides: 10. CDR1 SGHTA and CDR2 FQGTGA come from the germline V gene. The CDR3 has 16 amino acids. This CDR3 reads CASSPTGGGPDTEAFF. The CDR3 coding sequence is TGTGCCAGCAGCCCGACAGGGGGGGGGCCTGACACTGAAGCTTTCTTT.

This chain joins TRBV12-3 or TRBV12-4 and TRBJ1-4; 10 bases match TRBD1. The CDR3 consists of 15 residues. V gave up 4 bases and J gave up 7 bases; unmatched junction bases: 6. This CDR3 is CASSSGQGMSEKLFF. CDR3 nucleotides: TGTGCCAGCAGTTCGGGACAGGGGATGTCTGAAAAACTGTTTTTT.

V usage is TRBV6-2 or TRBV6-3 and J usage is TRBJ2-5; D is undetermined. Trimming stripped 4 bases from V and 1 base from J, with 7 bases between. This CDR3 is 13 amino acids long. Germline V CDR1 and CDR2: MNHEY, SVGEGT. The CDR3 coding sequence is TGTGCCAGCAGTTCCGCCTTCCAAGAGACCCAGTACTTC. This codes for CASSSAFQETQYF.

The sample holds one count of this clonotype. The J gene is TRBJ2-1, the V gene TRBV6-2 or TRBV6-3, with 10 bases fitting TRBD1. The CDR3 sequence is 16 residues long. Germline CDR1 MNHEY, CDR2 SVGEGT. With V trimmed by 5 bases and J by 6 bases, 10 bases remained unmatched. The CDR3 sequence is CASSPHRDRGINEQFF. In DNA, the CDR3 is TGTGCCAGCAGTCCTCACCGGGACAGGGGAATCAATGAGCAGTTCTTC.

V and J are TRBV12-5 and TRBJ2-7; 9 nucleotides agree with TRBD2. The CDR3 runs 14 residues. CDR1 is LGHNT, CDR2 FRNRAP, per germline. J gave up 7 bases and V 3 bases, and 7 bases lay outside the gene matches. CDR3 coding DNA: TGTGCTAGTGGTTTAGCGGGAGGTTCAGGAGAGCAGTACTTC. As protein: CASGLAGGSGEQYF.

CDR3 DNA sequence: TGTGCCAGCAGTTTAGTTACAGGTACAAACGAGCAGTACTTC. Translated: CASSLVTGTNEQYF. The J gene is TRBJ2-7, the V gene TRBV12-3 or TRBV12-4; tentatively, D is TRBD1 (5 bases). The CDR3 spans 14 residues. V shed 1 base and J shed 5 bases, with 12 bases lying between them.

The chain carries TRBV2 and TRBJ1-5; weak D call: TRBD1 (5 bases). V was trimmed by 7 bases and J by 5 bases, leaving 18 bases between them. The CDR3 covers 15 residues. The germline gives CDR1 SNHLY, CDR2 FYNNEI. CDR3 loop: CASTRGAGRHQPQHF. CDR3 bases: TGTGCCAGCACCCGGGGAGCAGGGCGGCATCAGCCCCAGCATTTT.